This TCR beta chain was recovered during a study of PD-1 blockade in classical Hodgkin lymphoma. Looking at the study overall: Each patient was given nivolumab 3 mg/kg through a vein every 2 weeks. Study results and limitations: Some patients started nivolumab under 1 year after ASCT, and they were excluded. Compared with baseline, CD4+ but not CD8+ TCR diversity had risen significantly by C4D1.

All trial patients relapsed after autologous stem cell transplantation. Concerning this clone itself: Antigen: not known.

Here immunoSEQ multiplex PCR was the method, and the copy in TCRdb shows in-frame clones only, minus some. The table has over 10,000 clones, 70% to 90% seen once; the top ten hold around a third. This sequence originates from a human donor with classical Hodgkin lymphoma. The sample here was peripheral blood mononuclear cells (PBMCs), taken at baseline.

The chain's CDR3 is CAWTGLAGETQYF. CDR3 DNA: TGTGCCTGGACGGGACTAGCGGGAGAGACCCAGTACTTC. The chain has TRBV30 and TRBJ2-5; 12 positions match TRBD2. Germline loops: CDR1 GTSNPN, CDR2 SVGIG (reference sequence). J gave up 4 bases and V 4 bases, and 1 base lay outside the gene matches. The CDR3 is 13 residues long.